The entry below gives a single T cell receptor beta chain sequence along with its context. The clone's antigen remains unknown. No much larger clonotype is one base removed from it; base qualities were not supplied. The data belong to a study of vaccination effects on CD4 cells after COVID-19 (dated by TCRdb to the early 2020s). For context, the study as a whole: Three convalescent patients were sampled early (day +14) and late (day +241, +227, +161 respectively) after vaccination. Post-vaccine samples across the study were collected a median of 72 days after the second dose, with a range of 14 to 241. The study compared SARS-CoV-2 spike-specific CD4+ TCR repertoires before and after mRNA vaccination in COVID-19 convalescent patients and infection-naive vaccine recipients. Cultures from other donors in the study were sequenced with the Oncomine TCR Beta short-read assay on an Illumina iSeq 100. The full study included 10 to 11 COVID-19 convalescent patients and a few SARS-CoV-2-naive healthy vaccine recipients. General findings and caveats noted by the study authors: The study was limited by a small number of convalescent patients and lacked early post-infection timepoints. In convalescent patients, the post-vaccine spike-reactive repertoire was composed mainly of new vaccine-induced clones that were largely distinct from infection-induced clones. Both infection-induced and vaccine-induced clones contracted markedly at late post-vaccination timepoints, which is consistent with waning T cell responses.

The ViraFEST assay stimulated PBMC with viral peptide pools and then used TCR sequencing to identify antigen-specific CD4+ T cell clonotypes by expansion. After around ten days of culture, CD4+ T cells were isolated with the EasySep CD4+ T cell isolation kit. Convalescent patients had PCR-confirmed SARS-CoV-2 infection between March and December 2020, before Alpha, Beta and Delta variants emerged in the United States. Participants received two doses of either the BNT162b2 or the mRNA-1273 mRNA SARS-CoV-2 vaccine. About 2.2 million PBMC per well were cultured in IMDM with around 5% human AB serum, 10 IU/ml IL-2 and gentamicin, plus 10 ug/ml peptides. On days 3 and 7, half of the culture medium was replaced with fresh IL-2-containing medium. Unless noted otherwise, every peptide stimulation condition was cultured in triplicate wells. Using Ficoll-Paque Plus gradient centrifugation, PBMC were separated from whole blood and then either used fresh or cryopreserved at -140C. Overlapping peptide pools spanned the spike proteins of SARS-CoV-2 and the common cold coronaviruses HCoV-NL63, HCoV-OC43 and HCoV-229E. The QIAamp micro DNA kit was used to extract genomic DNA from the cultured CD4+ T cells.

Libraries were constructed by the immunoSEQ multiplex PCR assay. DNA from the CD4+ T cells that had been cultured and isolated underwent TCR beta CDR3 sequencing. Processing in the source paper ran as follows. The analysis removed non-productive TCR sequences, trimmed reads to the CDR3 region, and retained only CDR3s that were 7 or more amino acids long. Antigen-specific clonotypes were identified with the MANAFEST web app by comparing expansion in peptide wells against reference cultures. For clones to be considered positive, expansion at FDR<0.05 versus reference and all other wells, an odds ratio above 5, and a frequency above 0.1% in two replicate wells were required. A clonotype was defined as cross-reactive if the clonotype was significantly expanded both in SARS-CoV-2 spike wells and in at least one common cold coronavirus spike condition. CDR3 similarity was assessed by Levenshtein distance using the stringdist R package, and unrooted trees were constructed with ape in R 3.6.1. TCRdb mirrors the immuneACCESS table, restricted to in-frame sequences. Some clones are absent from its copies; in checked studies, under half trace to an unresolved V gene, and the reason for the others is unknown. The V and J calls and clone size were taken over from that table, and D and trimming were inferred from the DNA. The sample records about 17,000 clones, 74% of which are singletons. Under 25% of the sample lies in the top ten.

Inclusive of the bounding cysteine and phenylalanine, the CDR3 is 14 residues long. Only CDR3 DNA is held: 42 bases, read in frame from base 1. According to the germline V gene, CDR1 reads MNHEY and CDR2 reads SVGAGI. A distance of 11 bases separates the germline ends of V and J, which lose 8 bases and 0 bases respectively. The sequence derives from a human donor who had a prior SARS-CoV-2 infection. Sequenced material: CD4+ T cells from PBMCs cultured with SARS-CoV-2 spike peptides, taken after COVID-19 vaccination. The cell subset or site label here, explained by the study, means: SARS-CoV-2 spike overlapping peptide pool stimulation. The chain employs TRBV6-5 and TRBJ1-5; the D gene is perhaps TRBD1, on 5 matching bases. In nucleotides, the sequence is TGTGCCAGCCATCAGGGTTATAGCAATCAGCCCCAGCATTTT. Its translation reads: CASHQGYSNQPQHF.